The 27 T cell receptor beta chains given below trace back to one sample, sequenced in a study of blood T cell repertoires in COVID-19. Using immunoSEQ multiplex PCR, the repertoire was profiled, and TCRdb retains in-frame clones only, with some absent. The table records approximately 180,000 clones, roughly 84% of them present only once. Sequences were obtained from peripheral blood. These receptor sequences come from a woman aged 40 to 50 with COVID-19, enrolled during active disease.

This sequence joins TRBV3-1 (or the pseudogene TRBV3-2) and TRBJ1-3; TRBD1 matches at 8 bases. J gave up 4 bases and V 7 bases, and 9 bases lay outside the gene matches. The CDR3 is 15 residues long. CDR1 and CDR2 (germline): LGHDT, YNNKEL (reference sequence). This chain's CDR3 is CASNGQGITGNTIYF. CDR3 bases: TGTGCCAGCAACGGACAGGGAATAACCGGAAACACCATATATTTT.

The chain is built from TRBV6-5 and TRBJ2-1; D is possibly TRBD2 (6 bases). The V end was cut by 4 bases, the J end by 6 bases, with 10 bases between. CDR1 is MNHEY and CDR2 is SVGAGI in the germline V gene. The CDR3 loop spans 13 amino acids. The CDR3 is CASSFWEANEQFF. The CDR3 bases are TGTGCCAGCAGTTTTTGGGAGGCCAATGAGCAGTTCTTC.

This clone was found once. The CDR3 loop is CASSFTDGGGPDTQYF. CDR3 DNA sequence: TGTGCCAGCAGCTTTACCGACGGGGGGGGGCCTGATACGCAGTATTTT. The chain carries TRBV11-3 and TRBJ2-3, with 8 bases matching TRBD2. This CDR3 region has 16 residues. J was trimmed by 6 bases and V by 3 bases; bases with no gene match: 11. In germline, CDR1 is SGHNT, CDR2 YENEEA.

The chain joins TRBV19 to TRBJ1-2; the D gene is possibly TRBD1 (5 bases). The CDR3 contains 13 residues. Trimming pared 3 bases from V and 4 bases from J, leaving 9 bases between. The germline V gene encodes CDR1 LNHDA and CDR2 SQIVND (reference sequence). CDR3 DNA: TGTGCCAGTAGTATTCAGGGATCCTATGGCTACACCTTC. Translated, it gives CASSIQGSYGYTF.

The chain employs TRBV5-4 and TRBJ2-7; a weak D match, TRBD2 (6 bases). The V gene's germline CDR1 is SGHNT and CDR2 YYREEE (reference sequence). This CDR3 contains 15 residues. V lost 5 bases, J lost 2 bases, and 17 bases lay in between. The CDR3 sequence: CASSAGLQVPYEQYF. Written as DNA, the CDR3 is TGTGCCAGCAGTGCGGGGCTTCAAGTCCCCTACGAGCAGTACTTC.

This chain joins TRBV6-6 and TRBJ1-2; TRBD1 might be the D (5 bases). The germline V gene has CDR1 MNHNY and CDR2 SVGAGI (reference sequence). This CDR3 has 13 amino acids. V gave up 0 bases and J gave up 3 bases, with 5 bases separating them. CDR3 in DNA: TGTGCCAGCAGTTACTCAGGGGACTATGGCTACACCTTC. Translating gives CASSYSGDYGYTF.

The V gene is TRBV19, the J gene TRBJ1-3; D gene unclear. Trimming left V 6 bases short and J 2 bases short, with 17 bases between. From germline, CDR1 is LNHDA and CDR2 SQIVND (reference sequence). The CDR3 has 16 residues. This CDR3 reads CASRLGLGPPGNTIYF. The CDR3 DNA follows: TGTGCCAGTAGGCTGGGTCTGGGCCCCCCTGGAAACACCATATATTTT.

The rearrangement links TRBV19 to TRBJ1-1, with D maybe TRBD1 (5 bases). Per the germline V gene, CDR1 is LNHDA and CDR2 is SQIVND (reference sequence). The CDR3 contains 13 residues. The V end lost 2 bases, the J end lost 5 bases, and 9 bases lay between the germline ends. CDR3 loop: CASSIRGVTEAFF. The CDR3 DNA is TGTGCCAGTAGTATACGGGGGGTGACTGAAGCTTTCTTT.

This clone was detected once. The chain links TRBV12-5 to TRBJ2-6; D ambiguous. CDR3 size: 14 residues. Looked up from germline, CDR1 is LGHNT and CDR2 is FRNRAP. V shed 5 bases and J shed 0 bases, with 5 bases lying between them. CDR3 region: CASGTNSGANVLTF. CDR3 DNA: TGTGCTAGTGGTACTAACTCTGGGGCCAACGTCCTGACTTTC.

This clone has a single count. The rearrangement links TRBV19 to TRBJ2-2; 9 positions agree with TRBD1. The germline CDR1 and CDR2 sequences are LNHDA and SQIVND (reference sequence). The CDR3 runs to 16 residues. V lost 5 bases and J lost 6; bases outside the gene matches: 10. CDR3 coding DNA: TGTGCCAGTAGTCTCCGACAGGGGGTGGTCGCCGGGGAGCTGTTTTTT. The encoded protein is CASSLRQGVVAGELFF.

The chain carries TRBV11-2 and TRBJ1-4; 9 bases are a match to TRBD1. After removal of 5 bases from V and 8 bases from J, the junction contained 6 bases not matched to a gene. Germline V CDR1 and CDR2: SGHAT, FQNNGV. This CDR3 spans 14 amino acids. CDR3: CASSPGQGSEKLFF. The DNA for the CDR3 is TGTGCCAGCAGCCCAGGACAGGGGAGCGAAAAACTGTTTTTT.

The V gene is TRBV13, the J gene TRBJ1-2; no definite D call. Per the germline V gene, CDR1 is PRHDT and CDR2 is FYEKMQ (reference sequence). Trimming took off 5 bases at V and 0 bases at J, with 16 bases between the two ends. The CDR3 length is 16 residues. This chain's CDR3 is CASSPRGRDPNYGYTF. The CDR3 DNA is TGTGCCAGCAGCCCTAGAGGCCGGGATCCTAACTATGGCTACACCTTC.

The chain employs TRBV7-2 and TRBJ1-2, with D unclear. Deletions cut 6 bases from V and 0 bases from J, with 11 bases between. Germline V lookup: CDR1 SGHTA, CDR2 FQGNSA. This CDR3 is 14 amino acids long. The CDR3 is CASSFREPNYGYTF. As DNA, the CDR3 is TGTGCCAGCAGTTTCCGAGAGCCTAACTATGGCTACACCTTC.

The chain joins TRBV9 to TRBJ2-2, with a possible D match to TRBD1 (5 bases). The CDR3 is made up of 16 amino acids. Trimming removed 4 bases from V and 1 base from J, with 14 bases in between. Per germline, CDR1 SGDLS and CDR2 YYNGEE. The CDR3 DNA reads TGTGCCAGCAGCCTCTCTACAGGACGGAACACCGGGGAGCTGTTTTTT. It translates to CASSLSTGRNTGELFF.

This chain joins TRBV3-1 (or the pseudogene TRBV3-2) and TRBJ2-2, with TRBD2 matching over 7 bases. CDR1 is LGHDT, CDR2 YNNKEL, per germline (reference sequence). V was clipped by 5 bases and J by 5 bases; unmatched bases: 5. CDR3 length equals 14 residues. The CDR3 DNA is TGTGCCAGCAGCACCAGCGGGAAAACCGGGGAGCTGTTTTTT. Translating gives CASSTSGKTGELFF.

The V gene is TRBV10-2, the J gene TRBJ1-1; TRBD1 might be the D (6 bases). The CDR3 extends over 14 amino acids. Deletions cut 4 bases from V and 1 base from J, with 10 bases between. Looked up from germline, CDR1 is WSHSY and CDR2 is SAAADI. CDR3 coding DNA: TGCGCCAGCAGTGGTACAGGGAAGAACACTGAAGCTTTCTTT. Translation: CASSGTGKNTEAFF.

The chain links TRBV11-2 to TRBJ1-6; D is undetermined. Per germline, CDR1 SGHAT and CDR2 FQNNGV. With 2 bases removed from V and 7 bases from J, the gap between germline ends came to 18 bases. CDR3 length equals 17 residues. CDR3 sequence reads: CASSLRTRGRQNSPLHF. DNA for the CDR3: TGTGCCAGCAGCTTACGCACTAGAGGCCGCCAAAATTCACCCCTCCACTTT.

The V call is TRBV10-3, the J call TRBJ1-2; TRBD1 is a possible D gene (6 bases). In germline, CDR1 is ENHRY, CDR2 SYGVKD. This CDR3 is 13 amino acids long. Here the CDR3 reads CASSRQGNFGYTF. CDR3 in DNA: TGTGCATCCAGCCGGCAGGGGAATTTTGGCTACACCTTC.

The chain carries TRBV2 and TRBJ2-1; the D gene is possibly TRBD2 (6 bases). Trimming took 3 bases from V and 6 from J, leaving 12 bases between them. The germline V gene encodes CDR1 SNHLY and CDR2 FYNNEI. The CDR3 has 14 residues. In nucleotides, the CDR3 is TGTGCCAGCAGTGATGTTCGGGGGTTCAATGAGCAGTTCTTC. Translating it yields CASSDVRGFNEQFF.

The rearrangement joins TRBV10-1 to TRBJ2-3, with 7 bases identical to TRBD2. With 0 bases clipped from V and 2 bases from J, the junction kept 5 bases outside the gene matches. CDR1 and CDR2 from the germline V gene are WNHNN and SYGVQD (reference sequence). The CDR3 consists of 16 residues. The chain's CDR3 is CASSESNGGITDTQYF. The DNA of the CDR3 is TGCGCCAGCAGTGAGTCGAACGGGGGGATCACAGATACGCAGTATTTT.

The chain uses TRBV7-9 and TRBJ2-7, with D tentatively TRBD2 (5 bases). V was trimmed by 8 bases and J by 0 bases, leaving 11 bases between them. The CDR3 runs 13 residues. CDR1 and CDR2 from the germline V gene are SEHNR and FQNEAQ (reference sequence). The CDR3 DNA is TGTGCCAGCGTTCAGACTACCTCCTACGAGCAGTACTTC. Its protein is CASVQTTSYEQYF.

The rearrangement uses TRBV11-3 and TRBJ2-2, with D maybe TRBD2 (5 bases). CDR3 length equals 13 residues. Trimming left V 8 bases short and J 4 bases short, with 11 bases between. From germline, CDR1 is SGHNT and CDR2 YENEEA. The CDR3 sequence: CASQARVTGELFF. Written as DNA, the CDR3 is TGTGCCAGCCAAGCGAGGGTCACCGGGGAGCTGTTTTTT.

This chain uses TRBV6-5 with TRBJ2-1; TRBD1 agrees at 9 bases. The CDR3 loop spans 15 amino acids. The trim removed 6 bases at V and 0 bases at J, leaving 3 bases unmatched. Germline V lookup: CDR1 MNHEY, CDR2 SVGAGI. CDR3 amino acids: CASSPTGGSYNEQFF. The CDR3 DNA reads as TGTGCCAGCAGCCCGACAGGGGGCTCCTACAATGAGCAGTTCTTC.

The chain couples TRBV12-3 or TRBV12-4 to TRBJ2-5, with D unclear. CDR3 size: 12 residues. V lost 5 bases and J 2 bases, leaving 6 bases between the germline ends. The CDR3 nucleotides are TGTGCCAGCAGTCCCCGTCAAGAGACCCAGTACTTC. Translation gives CASSPRQETQYF.

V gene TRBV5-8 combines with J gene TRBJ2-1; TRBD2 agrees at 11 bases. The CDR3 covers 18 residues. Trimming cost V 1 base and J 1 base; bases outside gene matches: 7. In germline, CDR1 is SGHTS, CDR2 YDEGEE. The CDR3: CASSLLGLAGGSYNEQFF. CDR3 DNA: TGTGCCAGCAGCTTGTTAGGGCTAGCGGGAGGTTCCTACAATGAGCAGTTCTTC.

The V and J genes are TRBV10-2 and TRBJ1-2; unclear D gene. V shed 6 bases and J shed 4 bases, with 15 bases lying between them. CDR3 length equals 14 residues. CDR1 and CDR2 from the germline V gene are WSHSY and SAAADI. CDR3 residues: CASRSQVSRYGYTF. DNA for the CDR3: TGCGCCAGCAGAAGCCAGGTATCCCGCTATGGCTACACCTTC.

CDR3 coding DNA: TGTGCCAGCAGCCCTTTCGGGACAGGGGGAGATCGAGATACGCAGTATTTT. This translates into CASSPFGTGGDRDTQYF. The chain recombines TRBV3-1 (or the pseudogene TRBV3-2) with TRBJ2-3; 11 nucleotides line up with TRBD1. The trim removed 4 bases at V and 5 bases at J, leaving 11 bases unmatched. In germline, CDR1 is LGHDT, CDR2 YNNKEL (reference sequence). The CDR3 is made up of 17 amino acids.